This T cell receptor (beta chain) is from a study of early T cells in non-severe SARS-CoV-2 infection. The wider study: Chains from this unsorted whole-blood bulk RNA could not be paired.

This CDR3 comprises 15 residues. V was pared by 3 bases and J by 7 bases, with 15 bases between. CDR1 is KGHSH, CDR2 LQKENI, per germline. Unique molecular identifier tags were affixed to discrete cDNA molecules. TCRdb itself ran the 5' RACE reads through MiXCR, one entry per CDR3 protein. The repertoire includes over 60,000 distinct CDR3 sequences, around an eighth of them detected once, and 2.5% to 3.5% sits in the top ten. This TCR was sampled from an adult who was a healthcare worker with PCR-confirmed SARS-CoV-2 infection or an uninfected control (not recorded which). Sequencing used whole blood, obtained at baseline. The chain joins TRBV18 to TRBJ1-4, with D possibly matching TRBD1 (5 bases). The chain's CDR3 is CASSPRRGKSEKLFF. CDR3 coding DNA: TGTGCCAGCTCACCCCGCCGGGGCAAGTCTGAAAAACTGTTTTTT.